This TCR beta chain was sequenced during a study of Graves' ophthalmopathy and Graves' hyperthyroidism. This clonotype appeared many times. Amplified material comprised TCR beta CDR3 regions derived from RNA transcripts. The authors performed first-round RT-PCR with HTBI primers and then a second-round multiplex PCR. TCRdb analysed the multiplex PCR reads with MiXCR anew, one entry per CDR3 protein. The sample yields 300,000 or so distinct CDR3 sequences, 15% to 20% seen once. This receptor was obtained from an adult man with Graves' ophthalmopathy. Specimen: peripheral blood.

The CDR3 loop is CASRPSGGAVNEQYF. For the CDR3, the DNA is TGTGCCAGCAGGCCATCAGGGGGGGCGGTCAACGAGCAGTACTTC. V and J are TRBV6-5 and TRBJ2-7; the D call may be TRBD1 or TRBD2 (7 bases each). CDR1 is MNHEY and CDR2 is SVGAGI in the germline V gene. This CDR3 contains 15 residues. V was pared by 6 bases and J by 5 bases, with 20 bases between.